The clone carrying this TCR beta chain was counted only a few times. This entry comes from a study of blood T cell repertoires in COVID-19. Whole-study context: Italy, Spain and the United States were the sources of the convalescent and acute COVID-19 samples. T cells, B-cell-depleted T cells, or PBMCs provided the cDNA or gDNA that served as material.

This CDR3 region has 16 residues. Germline trimming cut 0 bases from V and 5 bases from J; bases unmatched to any gene: 9. CDR1 and CDR2 from the germline V gene are LGHNA and YNFKEQ. Study processing details: Cell counts per sample came from amplifying reference gene primers. Sequencing used immunoSEQ multiplex PCR; TCRdb keeps in-frame clones, though not all of them. That table furnishes V, J and clone size, whereas the DNA furnished D and trimming. The sample lists some 220,000 clones; around four fifths were seen once. This chain links TRBV4-2 with TRBJ2-7; 8 positions match TRBD1. The TCR was taken from a man aged 45-65 years with acute or convalescent COVID-19. Sequencing was done on a sample of peripheral blood. The CDR3 loop is CASSQEIGTGFHEQYF. DNA of the CDR3: TGTGCCAGCAGCCAAGAAATCGGGACAGGATTCCACGAGCAGTACTTC.